The text below deals with one TCR beta chain. This entry belongs to a study of cytomegalovirus exposure and HLA in healthy donors. Generated by immunoSEQ multiplex PCR, the TCRdb table keeps only in-frame clones and is missing some. The sample has roughly 180,000 clones, 86% seen once; the top ten hold 7.2%. This clonotype was obtained from a man younger than 45 in good health and CMV-seropositive. Sequencing input: PBMCs.

CDR3 protein: CASSVGGDYEQYF. The DNA for the CDR3 is TGTGCCAGTAGCGTGGGGGGAGACTACGAGCAGTACTTC. This chain uses TRBV19 with TRBJ2-7; D may be TRBD2 (6 bases). V lost 6 bases and J lost 3, with 12 bases in between. CDR3 length: 13 amino acids. Germline assignment: CDR1 LNHDA and CDR2 SQIVND (reference sequence). The variable domain in full, with the rest retrieved from reference TRBV19 and TRBJ2-7, is DGGITQSPKYLFRKEGQNVTLSCEQNLNHDAMYWYRQDPGQGLRLIYYSQIVNDFQKGDIAEGYSVSREKKESFPLTVTSAQKNPTAFYLCASSVGGDYEQYFGPGTRLTVT.